Presented here are 2 T cell receptor beta chains from one specimen sequenced in a study of shared clonotypes between healthy human individuals. Only in-frame clones appear in the TCRdb table, and some are missing; sequencing was by immunoSEQ multiplex PCR. The repertoire holds over 1.4 million clones, roughly 96% seen once, with approximately 1% in the top ten. The material sequenced was naive CD4+ T cells sorted from blood. Subset meaning: CD45RA+ positively selected. The receptors come from a man aged 25 to 40 in good health.

The chain is built from TRBV7-2 and TRBJ2-7; D is possibly TRBD2 (5 bases). Per the germline V gene, CDR1 is SGHTA and CDR2 is FQGNSA. This CDR3 region has 12 residues. V was trimmed by 5 bases and J by 3 bases, leaving 8 bases between them. The CDR3 DNA is TGTGCCAGCAGCGAGACTATCTACGAGCAGTACTTC. Its protein is CASSETIYEQYF.

The chain links TRBV5-1 to TRBJ2-1; no clear D gene. Between the trimmed V and J ends, which lost 0 bases and 8 bases, there was a span of 9 bases. The CDR3 is 13 residues long. Germline lookup yields CDR1 SGHRS and CDR2 YFSETQ. This CDR3 reads CASSLGPLDEQFF. In DNA, the CDR3 is TGCGCCAGCAGCTTGGGTCCCCTCGATGAGCAGTTCTTC. The whole variable domain, remainder taken from reference TRBV5-1 and TRBJ2-1, is KAGVTQTPRYLIKTRGQQVTLSCSPISGHRSVSWYQQTPGQGLQFLFEYFSETQRNKGNFPGRFSGRQFSNSRSEMNVSTLELGDSALYLCASSLGPLDEQFFGPGTRLTVL.